The subject of this entry is one TCR beta chain. The target antigen is unknown. This specimen belongs to a study of OX40 agonist ivuxolimab in advanced cancers. Overall study results and limits: Some nonresponders likewise displayed low normalized T-cell clonal expansion. Compared with CD4+, CD8+ T cells on average had more expanded clones.

Germline CDR1 is MNHEY and CDR2 is SVGAGI. This CDR3 comprises 15 residues. V was pared by 0 bases and J by 1 base, with 9 bases between. Measured with immunoSEQ multiplex PCR; TCRdb has only the in-frame clones, and not every one. The sample includes 55,000 to 80,000 clones, 65% to 85% of them seen just once. No patient had autoimmune disease or received systemic immunosuppression. The TCR originated in an adult with an advanced solid tumor such as melanoma, head and neck, liver or kidney cancer. This sample comprised CD4+ or CD8+ T cells sorted from blood, obtained in a trial of the OX40 agonist ivuxolimab. This sequence joins TRBV6-5 and TRBJ1-1, with unresolved D. The CDR3 DNA follows: TGTGCCAGCAGTTACTCAGGGAGGAGGAACACTGAAGCTTTCTTT. This translates into CASSYSGRRNTEAFF.